The following is a TCR beta chain sequence with its context. Its specificity is not known. The sample comes from a study of radiation and T cells in renal cell carcinoma. Study-level findings and limits: Top tumor clonotypes rose in blood 2 weeks post-radiation, then contracted. Pretreatment tumor biopsies were lacking, so baseline clonotypes are unknown.

Sequencing was performed with immunoSEQ multiplex PCR; in TCRdb, only in-frame clones are kept and a portion is missing. Of roughly 100,000 clones detected, approximately 86% appear once; the ten largest clones hold roughly 8%. The time point here: baseline pretreatment blood. Regarding treatment: 15 Gy SBRT to primary tumor, nephrectomy 4 weeks later. Serial blood draws occurred at baseline and 2 and 4 weeks post-SBRT. The receptor comes from a man between 50 and 59 years old with renal cell carcinoma. Sequencing used blood, obtained from a patient whose treatment included radiotherapy and nephrectomy.

The CDR3, as DNA: TGCGCCAGCAGCCAAGATCTTTCGGGGGGCGACTGGGCAGATACGCAGTATTTT. Amino acid sequence: CASSQDLSGGDWADTQYF. The chain couples TRBV4-3 to TRBJ2-3, with D possibly TRBD2 on 7 matching bases. Per the germline V gene, CDR1 is LGHNA and CDR2 is YSLEER. V lost 0 bases to trimming and J lost 4 bases, with 20 bases between them. The CDR3 totals 18 residues.